Included here is one TCR beta chain sequence, with context. These data come from a study of cytomegalovirus exposure and HLA in healthy donors. On the study more broadly: Genetic ancestry analysis placed 75% to 85% of the roughly 400 donors that were genotyped in the Caucasian-associated cluster.

Primers: 60 Vbeta forward and 13 Jbeta reverse. The table came from immunoSEQ multiplex PCR; TCRdb's copy has only in-frame clones and leaves some out. The data show more than 85,000 clones, with about 80% seen just once and 7.7% held by the top ten. The CDR3 totals 13 residues. Germline V gene lookup returns CDR1 SSHAT and CDR2 FNYEAQ (reference sequence). V was clipped by 2 bases and J by 5 bases, with 9 bases between them. Sequencing was done on a sample of PBMCs. The chain carries TRBV7-7 and TRBJ2-5; the D gene is possibly TRBD2 (6 bases). The TCR originated in a woman aged 45-60 years in good health and CMV-seropositive. This CDR3 is CASSLIGGETQYF. The CDR3 DNA follows: TGTGCCAGCAGCTTAATAGGAGGGGAGACCCAGTACTTC.